This T cell receptor beta chain was identified in a study of T cell clonotyping in hematopoietic cell transplantation. Blood collection times were about day -28 and days 30, 100, 180 posttransplant. Worth noting for this clone: Its cognate antigen is unknown.

CDR3 length: 15 amino acids. Germline lookup yields CDR1 MNHNS and CDR2 SASEGT. Deletions cut 3 bases from V and 4 bases from J, with 16 bases between. The data were produced by immunoSEQ multiplex PCR, yet TCRdb's version contains in-frame clones alone and is incomplete. The profile shows roughly 13,000 clones, about 97% of them singletons. Study-wide results and limits: Broader posttransplant TCR repertoire diversity was predicted by graft donor and pretransplant recipient Inverse Simpson Index values. At the given depth, recipient repertoires were over 95% de novo clonotypes. After transplant, recipient diversity fell while pathologically expanded clonotypes grew through day 180.

Sequenced here: peripheral blood mononuclear cells, sampled 30 days after allogeneic stem cell transplant. This receptor was identified in a female patient aged 50-59 years who had an allogeneic stem cell transplant from an unrelated donor, so T cells may come from the graft donor. Some clones in this sample may be carry-over from other donors' samples. V gene TRBV6-1 combines with J gene TRBJ2-7; a possible D gene is TRBD2 (6 bases). This CDR3 is CASSDRDSPSYEQYF. As DNA, the CDR3 is TGTGCCAGCAGTGACCGGGACTCCCCCTCGTACGAGCAGTACTTC.